The clone carrying this T cell receptor beta chain was seen a handful of times. Its matching antigen is unknown. Germline values: CDR1 MNHNS, CDR2 SASEGT. This CDR3 has 17 residues. V lost 1 base and J lost 1, with 14 bases in between. This sample was included in a study of cytomegalovirus exposure and HLA in healthy donors. The donors (healthy individuals) were bone marrow donors. A multiplex PCR was run with 60 Vbeta primers and 13 Jbeta primers. This table comes from immunoSEQ multiplex PCR, and its TCRdb copy is limited to in-frame clones, with some not included. This table holds 250,000 to 300,000 clones, 84% found once. Study outcomes and limitations: For most TCR beta V segments, an earlier analysis put the productive rate at about 87% or about 30% of the time. In vitro testing confirmed a few CMV-associated chains as specific for CMV antigens. TCR beta chain V- and J-gene trimming was linked, in a later analysis, to a missense variant in DCLRE1C.

The clonotype was recovered from a woman in her forties in good health and CMV-seropositive. Sample: PBMCs. The gene calls are TRBV6-1 and TRBJ1-5; D is unclear. CDR3 amino acids: CASSEGYRGRSNQPQHF. The CDR3 nucleotides read TGTGCCAGCAGTGAAGGGTATAGAGGGCGGAGCAATCAGCCCCAGCATTTT.